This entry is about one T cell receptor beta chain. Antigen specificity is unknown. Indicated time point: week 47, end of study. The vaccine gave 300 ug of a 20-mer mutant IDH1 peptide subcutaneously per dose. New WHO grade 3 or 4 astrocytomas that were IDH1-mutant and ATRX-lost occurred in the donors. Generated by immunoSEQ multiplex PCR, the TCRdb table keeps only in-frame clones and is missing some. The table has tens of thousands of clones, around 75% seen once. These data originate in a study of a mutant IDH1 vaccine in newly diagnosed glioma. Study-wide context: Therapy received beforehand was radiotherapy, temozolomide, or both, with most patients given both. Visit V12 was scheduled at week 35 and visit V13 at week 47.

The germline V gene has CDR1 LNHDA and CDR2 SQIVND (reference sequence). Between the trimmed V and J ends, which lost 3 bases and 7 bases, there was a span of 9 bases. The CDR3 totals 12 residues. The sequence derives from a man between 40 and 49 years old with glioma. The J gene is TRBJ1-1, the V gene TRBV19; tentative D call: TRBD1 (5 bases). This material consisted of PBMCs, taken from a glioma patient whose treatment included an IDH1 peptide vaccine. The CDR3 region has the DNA TGTGCCAGTAGTATGGGGCAGAATGAAGCTTTCTTT. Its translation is CASSMGQNEAFF.